One sample yielded the 2 T cell receptor beta chains listed below, sequenced in a study of T cell responses to AZD1222 COVID-19 vaccine. The table came from immunoSEQ multiplex PCR; TCRdb's copy has only in-frame clones and leaves some out. This table has over 95,000 clones, roughly nine tenths appearing once. Material: peripheral blood, obtained on day 0 of AZD1222 vaccination. The receptor source for this set is an adult in good health.

The chain links TRBV21-1 to TRBJ2-3; TRBD2, the D gene given by the table, was not confirmed from the DNA. TRBV21-1 is a recognized pseudogene. The CDR3 covers 19 residues. In nucleotides, the CDR3 is TGTGCCAGCAACTCAAAGACCCTGACTAGCGGGGGGGCACCAGATACGCAGTATTTT. It is translated as CASNSKTLTSGGAPDTQYF.

The rearrangement links TRBV4-1 to TRBJ1-4; the D is unclear. The CDR3 is made up of 16 amino acids. Germline V gene sequence: CDR1 MGHRA, CDR2 YSYEKL. Deletions cut 0 bases from V and 10 bases from J, with 18 bases between. The CDR3 coding sequence is TGCGCCAGCAGCCAAGAAGTGACCGCAGCAAAAGGAAAACTGTTTTTT. Encoded protein: CASSQEVTAAKGKLFF.